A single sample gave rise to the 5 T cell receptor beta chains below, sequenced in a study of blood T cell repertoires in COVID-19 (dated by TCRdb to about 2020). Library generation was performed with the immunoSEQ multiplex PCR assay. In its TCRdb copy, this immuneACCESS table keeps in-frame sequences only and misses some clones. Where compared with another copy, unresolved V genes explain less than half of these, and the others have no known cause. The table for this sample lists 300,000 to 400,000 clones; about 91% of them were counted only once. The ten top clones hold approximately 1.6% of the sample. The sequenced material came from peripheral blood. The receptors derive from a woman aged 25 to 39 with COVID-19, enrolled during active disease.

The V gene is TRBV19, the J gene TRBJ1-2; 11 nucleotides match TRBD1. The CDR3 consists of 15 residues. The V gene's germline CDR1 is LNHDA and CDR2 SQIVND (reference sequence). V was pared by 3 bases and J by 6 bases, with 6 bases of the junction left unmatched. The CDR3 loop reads CASSIGTGGRHGYTF. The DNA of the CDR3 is TGTGCCAGTAGTATTGGGACAGGGGGGAGGCATGGCTACACCTTC.

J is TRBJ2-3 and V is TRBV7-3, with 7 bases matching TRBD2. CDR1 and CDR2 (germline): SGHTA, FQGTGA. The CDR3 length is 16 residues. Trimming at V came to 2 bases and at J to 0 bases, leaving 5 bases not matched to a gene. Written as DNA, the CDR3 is TGTGCCAGCAGCTTATTCTCCGGGGGGAGCACAGATACGCAGTATTTT. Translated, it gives CASSLFSGGSTDTQYF.

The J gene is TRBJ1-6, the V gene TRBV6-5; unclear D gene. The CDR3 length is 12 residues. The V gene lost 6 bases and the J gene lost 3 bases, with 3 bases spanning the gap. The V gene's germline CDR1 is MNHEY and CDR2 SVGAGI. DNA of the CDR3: TGTGCCAGCAGCGTCTATAATTCACCCCTCCACTTT. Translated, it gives CASSVYNSPLHF.

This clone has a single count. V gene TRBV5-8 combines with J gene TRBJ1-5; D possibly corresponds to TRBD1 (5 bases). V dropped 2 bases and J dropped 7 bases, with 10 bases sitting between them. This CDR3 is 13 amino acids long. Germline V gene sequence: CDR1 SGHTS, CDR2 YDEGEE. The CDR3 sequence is CASSFGGAQPQHF. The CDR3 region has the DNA TGTGCCAGCAGCTTCGGCGGGGCCCAGCCCCAGCATTTT.

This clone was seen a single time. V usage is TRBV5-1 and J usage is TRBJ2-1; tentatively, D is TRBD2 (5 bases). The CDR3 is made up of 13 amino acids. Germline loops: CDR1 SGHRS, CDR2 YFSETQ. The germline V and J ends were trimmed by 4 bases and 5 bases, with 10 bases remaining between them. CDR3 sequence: CASSPDSDNEQFF. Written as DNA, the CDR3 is TGCGCCAGCAGCCCGGACTCAGACAATGAGCAGTTCTTC. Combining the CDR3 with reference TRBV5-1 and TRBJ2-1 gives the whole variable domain KAGVTQTPRYLIKTRGQQVTLSCSPISGHRSVSWYQQTPGQGLQFLFEYFSETQRNKGNFPGRFSGRQFSNSRSEMNVSTLELGDSALYLCASSPDSDNEQFFGPGTRLTVL.